This TCR beta chain was recorded in a study of OX40 agonist ivuxolimab in advanced cancers. Overall study: Three partial responders included one hepatocellular carcinoma patient and two cutaneous melanoma patients.

Assay: immunoSEQ multiplex PCR; the TCRdb copy retains only in-frame clones and omits some. The table records 99,000 or so clones, about four fifths of them present only once. Germline CDR1 reads MNHNY; CDR2 reads SVGAGI (reference sequence). Unmatched junction bases numbered 4, after V lost 5 bases and J lost 4 bases. The CDR3 contains 14 residues. Sequenced here: CD4+ or CD8+ T cells sorted from blood, sampled in a trial of the OX40 agonist ivuxolimab. The V call is TRBV6-6, the J call TRBJ2-1; 8 nucleotides line up with TRBD2. The clonotype comes from an adult with an advanced solid tumor such as melanoma, head and neck, liver or kidney cancer. The chain's CDR3 is CASSHGLAYNEQFF. The CDR3 coding sequence is TGTGCCAGCAGTCATGGACTAGCTTACAATGAGCAGTTCTTC.